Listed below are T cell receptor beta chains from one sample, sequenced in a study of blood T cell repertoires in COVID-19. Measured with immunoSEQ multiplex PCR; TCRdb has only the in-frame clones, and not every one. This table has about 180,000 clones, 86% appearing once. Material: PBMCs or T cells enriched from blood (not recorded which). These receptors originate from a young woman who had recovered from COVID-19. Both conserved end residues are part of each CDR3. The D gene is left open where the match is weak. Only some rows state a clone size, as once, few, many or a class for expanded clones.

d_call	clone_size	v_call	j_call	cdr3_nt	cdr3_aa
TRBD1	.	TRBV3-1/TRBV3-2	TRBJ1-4	TGTGCCAGCAGCCAAGACCGGACAGGGGGCACTAAACTGTTTTTT	CASSQDRTGGTKLFF
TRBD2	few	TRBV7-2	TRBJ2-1	TGTGCCAGCAGCCGCCGGGTAGCGGGGGGCTACAATGAGCAGTTCTTC	CASSRRVAGGYNEQFF
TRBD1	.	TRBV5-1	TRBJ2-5	TGCGCCAGCAGCTCCGATGGACAGGGCCAAGAGACCCAGTACTTC	CASSSDGQGQETQYF
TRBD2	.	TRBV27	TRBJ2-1	TGTGCCAGCGGGGGGGAGGGCCCGGACCATGAGCAGTTCTTC	CASGGEGPDHEQFF
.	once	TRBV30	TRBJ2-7	TGTGCCTGGAGTTGGACTTACGAGCAGTACTTC	CAWSWTYEQYF
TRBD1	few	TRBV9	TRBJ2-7	TGTGCCAGCAGCGTAGATGGGACAGGGGCGTCCGAGCAGTACTTC	CASSVDGTGASEQYF
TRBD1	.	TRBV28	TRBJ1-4	TGTGCCAGCAGTTCATCCGGGACAGGGGTTGGTAATGAAAAACTGTTTTTT	CASSSSGTGVGNEKLFF
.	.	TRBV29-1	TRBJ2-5	TGCAGCGTTTTAGAGGGTCAGACCCAGTACTTC	CSVLEGQTQYF
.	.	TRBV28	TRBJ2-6	TGTGCCAGCAGCAACAGGGCAGGTGGGGCCAACGTCCTGACTTTC	CASSNRAGGANVLTF
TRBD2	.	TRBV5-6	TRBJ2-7	TGTGCCAGCAGCTCCATAGCGGGAGCCACCTCTCGTGAGCAGTACTTC	CASSSIAGATSREQYF
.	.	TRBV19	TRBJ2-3	TGTGCCAGTAGACCAACGGGACTGATTAACCTTCCGCTCACAGATACGCAGTATTTT	CASRPTGLINLPLTDTQYF
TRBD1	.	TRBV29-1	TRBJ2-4	TGCAGCGTTGAGGGGGCAGGGGGCGGCAAAAACATTCAGTACTTC	CSVEGAGGGKNIQYF
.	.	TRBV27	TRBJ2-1	TGTGCCAGCAGACAAACAGGGAGCTCCTACAATGAGCAGTTCTTC	CASRQTGSSYNEQFF
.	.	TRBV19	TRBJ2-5	TGTGCCAGTAGTATCTCAGGCTTTGAGACCCAGTACTTC	CASSISGFETQYF
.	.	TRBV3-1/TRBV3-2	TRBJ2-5	TGTGCCAGCAGCCCTATGGTCCCTATCGTTCAAGAGACCCAGTACTTC	CASSPMVPIVQETQYF
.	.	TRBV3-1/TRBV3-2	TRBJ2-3	TGTGCCAGCAGCCAAGTTGGCGGGACTGGCGAGGGAGATACGCAGTATTTT	CASSQVGGTGEGDTQYF
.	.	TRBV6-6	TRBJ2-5	TGTGCCAGCAGTTACGGAACAGACCAAGAGACCCAGTACTTC	CASSYGTDQETQYF
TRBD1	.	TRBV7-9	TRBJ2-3	TGTGCCAGCAGTGGGACAGGGGGTAGAGATACGCAGTATTTT	CASSGTGGRDTQYF
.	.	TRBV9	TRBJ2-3	TGTGCCAGCAGCGTCTCAGGGGTAACCACAGATACGCAGTATTTT	CASSVSGVTTDTQYF
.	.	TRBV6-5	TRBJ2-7	TGTGCCAGCAGTTACTCTTCGGACACCTACGAGCAGTACTTC	CASSYSSDTYEQYF
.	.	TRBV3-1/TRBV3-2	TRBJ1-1	TGTGCCAGCAGCCAAGCCGGTGGCACTGAAGCTTTCTTT	CASSQAGGTEAFF
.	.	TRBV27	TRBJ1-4	TGTGCCAGCAGTAACAGGGAGGGCCCTAATGAAAAACTGTTTTTT	CASSNREGPNEKLFF
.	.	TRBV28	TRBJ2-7	TGTGCCAGCAGTTTGGAAACTAGGTGGGAGCAGTACTTC	CASSLETRWEQYF
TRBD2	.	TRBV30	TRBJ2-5	TGTGCCTGGAGTACCCCCGCCGGGGGGAATAAAGAGACCCAGTACTTC	CAWSTPAGGNKETQYF